The present T cell receptor (beta chain) was sequenced within a study of shared clonotypes between healthy human individuals. Study summary: CD4 naive and CD4 memory each took three plates per donor, while CD8 naive took two and CD8 memory one. Study results and caveats: When naive CD4 clonotypes were compared across a handful of donors, around 5% were shared. Compared with memory subsets, naive subsets generally had larger estimated richness.

In the case of this clone: Its antigen is still unknown.

It was CD45RO-negative cells, positively selected for CCR7, that made up naive CD8 cells, with terminally differentiated effector memory CD45RA+ cells excluded. Replicate PCRs for sorted subsets used around 200 ng DNA; this equaled around 28,000 T cell genomes. The data were produced by immunoSEQ multiplex PCR, yet TCRdb's version contains in-frame clones alone and is incomplete. This sample has some 2 million clones; less than 95% occur once, and the top ten carry 1% to 1.5%. V dropped 0 bases and J dropped 10 bases, with 18 bases sitting between them. This CDR3 spans 14 amino acids. Germline V gene data show CDR1 as SQVTM and CDR2 as ANQGSEA.

Sequencing input: naive CD8+ T cells sorted from blood. This sequence joins TRBV29-1 and TRBJ1-1; D is unclear. This TCR was sampled from a man between 18 and 29 years old in good health. The CDR3 here is CSVEDLASGEGAFF. As DNA, the CDR3 is TGCAGCGTTGAAGATCTGGCGTCCGGGGAGGGAGCTTTCTTT.